This TCR beta chain is drawn from a study of blood T cell repertoires in COVID-19. As for the study in general: The study drew acute and convalescent COVID-19 samples from the United States, Italy and Spain. T cells, B-cell-depleted T cells, or PBMCs provided the cDNA or gDNA that served as material.

The CDR3 consists of 14 residues. Methods used by the authors: Counts of nucleated cells, estimated from reference gene primer amplification, were obtained. Sequenced by immunoSEQ multiplex PCR; TCRdb stores in-frame clones only, minus some. That table supplies the V and J calls and clone size; D and trimming were determined from the DNA. The sample lists about 150,000 clones; 75% to 90% were seen once. The chain couples TRBV21-1 to TRBJ2-7; the table calls TRBD2, which could not be checked here. TRBV21-1 is listed as a pseudogene. Sequences were obtained from peripheral blood. This sequence was found in a woman aged 55-75 years with active COVID-19. The CDR3 DNA sequence: TGTGCCAGCAACTCGACTAGCGGGGTCTACGAGCAGTACTTC. It yields the protein CASNSTSGVYEQYF.